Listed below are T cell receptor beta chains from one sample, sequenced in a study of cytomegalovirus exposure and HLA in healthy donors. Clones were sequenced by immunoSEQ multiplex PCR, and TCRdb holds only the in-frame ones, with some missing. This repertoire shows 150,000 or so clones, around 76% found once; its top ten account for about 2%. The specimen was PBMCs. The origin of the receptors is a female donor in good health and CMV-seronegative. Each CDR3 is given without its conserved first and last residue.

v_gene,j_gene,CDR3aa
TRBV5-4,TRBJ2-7,ASSLLAGAYEQY
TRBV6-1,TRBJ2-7,ASSEPQRGSYEQY
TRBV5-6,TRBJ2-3,ASSLTSGADTQY
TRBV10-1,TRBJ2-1,ASSESTGGLYNEQF
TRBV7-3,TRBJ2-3,ASSLRRTTTDTQY
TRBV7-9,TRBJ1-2,ASSLRNRGTFYGYT
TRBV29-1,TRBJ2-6,SVDIPGANVLT
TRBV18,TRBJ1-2,ASSRTTDRSKPYGYT
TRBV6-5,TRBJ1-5,ASSATGGADQPQH
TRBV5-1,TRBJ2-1,ASSLVPSGYNEQF
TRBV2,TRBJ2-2,ASMNLGTANTGELF
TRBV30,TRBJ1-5,AWSKESNQPQH